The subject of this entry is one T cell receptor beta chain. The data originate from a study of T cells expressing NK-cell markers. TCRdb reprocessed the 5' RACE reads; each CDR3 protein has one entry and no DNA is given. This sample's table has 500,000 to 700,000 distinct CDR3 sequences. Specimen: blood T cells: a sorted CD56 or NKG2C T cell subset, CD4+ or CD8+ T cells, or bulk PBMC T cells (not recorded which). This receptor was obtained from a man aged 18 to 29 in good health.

The CDR3 loop reads CASTGLGGEIGETQYF. The chain combines TRBV12-3 or TRBV12-4 with TRBJ2-5; TCRdb lists TRBD1, though no DNA is available to test this call. The CDR3 consists of 16 residues.